This note documents a single T cell receptor (beta chain) sequence. Cohorts were based on clinical histories the participants reported. Sequencing used immunoSEQ multiplex PCR; TCRdb keeps in-frame clones, though not all of them. The sample contains about 210,000 clones, 90% of which appear only once. The data derive from a study of blood T cell repertoires in COVID-19. The CDR3 loop spans 16 amino acids. The ends lost 3 bases at V and 0 bases at J; junction bases unmatched: 7. The chain is built from TRBV23-1 and TRBJ1-2, with 7 bases lining up with TRBD1. TRBV23-1 is known as an ORF, though its function is uncertain. The sample consisted of PBMCs or T cells enriched from blood (not recorded which). The sequence came from a man under 40 who had recovered from COVID-19. CDR3 in DNA: TGCGCCAGCAGTCAGCCCGACAGGGAAACTAACTATGGCTACACCTTC. Its protein product is CASSQPDRETNYGYTF.